The 9 T cell receptor beta chains presented below share a single source sample, sequenced in a study of T cell responses to AZD1222 COVID-19 vaccine. Profiling relied on immunoSEQ multiplex PCR, and the TCRdb table lists in-frame clones only, not all of them. The table includes about 69,000 clones, around four fifths detected once. The material sequenced was peripheral blood, taken 28 days after the second AZD1222 dose. The receptor set was obtained from an adult who received the AZD1222 COVID-19 vaccine.

This chain links TRBV5-1 with TRBJ2-7; TRBD2 is a possible D gene (5 bases). The germline V gene encodes CDR1 SGHRS and CDR2 YFSETQ. Trimming took off 0 bases at V and 7 bases at J, with 14 bases between the two ends. This CDR3 region has 14 residues. The CDR3 loop is CASSLGESYGEQYF. The CDR3 DNA reads as TGCGCCAGCAGCTTGGGGGAGAGTTACGGGGAGCAGTACTTC.

The chain has TRBV19 and TRBJ2-3; TRBD1 aligns across 11 bases. Germline V gives CDR1 LNHDA, CDR2 SQIVND (reference sequence). CDR3 size: 15 residues. V was clipped by 6 bases and J by 3 bases; unmatched bases: 5. The DNA for the CDR3 is TGTGCCAGTAGCCTAGGACAGGGGGCAACAGATACGCAGTATTTT. It yields the protein CASSLGQGATDTQYF.

This clone was seen more than once but under ten times. The chain has TRBV5-1 and TRBJ2-7, with no clear D. CDR1 is SGHRS, CDR2 YFSETQ, per germline. V shed 0 bases and J shed 2 bases, with 6 bases lying between them. This CDR3 is built from 13 residues. CDR3 amino acids: CASSLGPTYEQYF. As DNA, the CDR3 is TGCGCCAGCAGCTTGGGTCCTACCTACGAGCAGTACTTC.

V gene TRBV7-3 combines with J gene TRBJ1-2; D gene ambiguous. Germline V gene sequence: CDR1 SGHTA, CDR2 FQGTGA. Trimming left V 6 bases short and J 8 bases short, with 16 bases between. This CDR3 spans 13 amino acids. The chain's CDR3 is CASSSGPGKGYTF. The CDR3 DNA is TGTGCCAGCAGTTCAGGTCCTGGGAAGGGCTACACCTTC.

CDR3 in amino acids: CASSVERDYTEAFF. CDR3 nucleotide sequence: TGTGCCAGCAGCGTAGAAAGGGATTACACTGAAGCTTTCTTT. The V gene is TRBV9, the J gene TRBJ1-1, with unresolved D. CDR1 is SGDLS and CDR2 is YYNGEE in the germline V gene. The CDR3 loop spans 14 amino acids. The V gene lost 0 bases and the J gene lost 3 bases, with 9 bases spanning the gap. The full variable domain, with the rest looked up from reference TRBV9 and TRBJ1-1, is DSGVTQTPKHLITATGQRVTLRCSPRSGDLSVYWYQQSLDQGLQFLIQYYNGEERAKGNILERFSAQQFPDLHSELNLSSLELGDSALYFCASSVERDYTEAFFGQGTRLTVV.

The V gene is TRBV6-5, the J gene TRBJ1-1; TRBD1 matches 7 bases. Germline assignment: CDR1 MNHEY and CDR2 SVGAGI. CDR3 length equals 13 residues. J lost 5 bases, V lost 6 bases, and 6 bases had no gene match. This CDR3 is CASRDQGETEAFF. The CDR3 DNA sequence: TGTGCCAGCAGGGACCAGGGGGAGACTGAAGCTTTCTTT.

The chain links TRBV25-1 to TRBJ1-1; no clear D. The CDR3 has 13 amino acids. V was trimmed by 4 bases and J by 0 bases, leaving 6 bases between them. CDR1 is MGHDK and CDR2 is SYGVNS in the germline V gene. The CDR3 sequence is CASSAPMNTEAFF. In DNA, the CDR3 is TGTGCCAGCAGTGCCCCAATGAACACTGAAGCTTTCTTT.

CDR3 protein: CASSFRGQGNSELFF. DNA of the CDR3: TGTGCCAGCAGCTTCCGAGGGCAGGGGAACTCGGAACTGTTTTTT. The chain has TRBV5-6 and TRBJ1-4; TRBD1 is a possible D gene (6 bases). CDR3 length equals 15 residues. Trimming removed 2 bases at V and 12 bases at J, with 20 bases between. Germline V CDR1 and CDR2: SGHDT, YYEEEE.

The gene calls are TRBV13 and TRBJ1-1, with D perhaps matching TRBD1 (6 bases). The length of the CDR3 is 14 residues. Deletions cut 1 base from V and 5 bases from J, with 11 bases between. Germline lookup yields CDR1 PRHDT and CDR2 FYEKMQ (reference sequence). This chain's CDR3 is CASSLAHRDTEAFF. The CDR3 DNA reads as TGTGCCAGCAGCTTAGCTCACAGGGATACTGAAGCTTTCTTT.